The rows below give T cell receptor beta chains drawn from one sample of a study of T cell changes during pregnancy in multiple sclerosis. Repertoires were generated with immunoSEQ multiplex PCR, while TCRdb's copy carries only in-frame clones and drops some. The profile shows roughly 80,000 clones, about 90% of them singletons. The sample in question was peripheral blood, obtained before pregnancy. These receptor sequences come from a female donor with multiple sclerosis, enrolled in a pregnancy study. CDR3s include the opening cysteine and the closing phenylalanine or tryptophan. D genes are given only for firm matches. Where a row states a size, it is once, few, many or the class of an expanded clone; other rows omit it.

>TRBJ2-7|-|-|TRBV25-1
CASSVHYEQYF
TGTGCCAGCAGTGTACACTACGAGCAGTACTTC
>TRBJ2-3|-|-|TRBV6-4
CASSVNLGGDTQYF
TGTGCCAGCAGTGTGAACCTGGGGGGAGATACGCAGTATTTT
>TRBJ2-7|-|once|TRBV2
CASSPGQMPYEQYF
TGTGCCAGCAGCCCCGGACAGATGCCCTACGAGCAGTACTTC
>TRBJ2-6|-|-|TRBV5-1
CASSLVAGRSGANVLTF
TGCGCCAGCAGCTTGGTGGCAGGGCGCTCTGGGGCCAACGTCCTGACTTTC
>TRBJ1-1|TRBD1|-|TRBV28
CASTRPGQGLLNTEAFF
TGTGCCAGCACCCGACCGGGACAGGGGTTATTGAACACTGAAGCTTTCTTT
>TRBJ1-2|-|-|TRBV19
CASSPTITGTYGYTF
TGTGCCAGTAGTCCCACAATTACAGGGACCTATGGCTACACCTTC
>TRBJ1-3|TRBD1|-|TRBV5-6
CASSRLDRSSGNTIYF
TGTGCCAGCAGCCGACTGGACAGGAGCTCTGGAAACACCATATATTTT
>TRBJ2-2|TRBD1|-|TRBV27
CASSLRRPGRDRPWGTGELFF
TGTGCCAGCAGTTTACGGAGACCGGGTCGGGACAGGCCCTGGGGCACCGGGGAGCTGTTTTTT
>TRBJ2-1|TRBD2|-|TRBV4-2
CASSQEWRLAGFEQFF
TGTGCCAGCAGCCAAGAATGGAGACTAGCGGGATTTGAGCAGTTCTTC
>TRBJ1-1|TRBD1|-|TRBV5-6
CASSGTASQTEYAFF
TGTGCCAGCAGCGGGACAGCCTCACAAACAGAGTATGCTTTCTTT
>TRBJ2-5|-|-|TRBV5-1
CASSSLNEETQYF
TGCGCCAGCAGCTCTCTAAATGAGGAGACCCAGTACTTC
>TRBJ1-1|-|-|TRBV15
CATSRDTDTEAFF
TGTGCCACCAGCAGAGATACGGACACTGAAGCTTTCTTT
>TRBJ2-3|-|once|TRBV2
CASSVVTTDTQYF
TGTGCCAGCAGTGTGGTGACTACGGATACGCAGTATTTT
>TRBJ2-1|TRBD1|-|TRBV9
CASSVEGTGLDEQFF
TGTGCCAGCAGCGTAGAAGGGACAGGGCTGGATGAGCAGTTCTTC
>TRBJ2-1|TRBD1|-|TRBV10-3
CAIHGGTGKDNEQFF
TGTGCCATACACGGTGGGACAGGGAAGGATAATGAGCAGTTCTTC
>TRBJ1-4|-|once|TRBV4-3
CASSQDRLVREKLFF
TGCGCCAGCAGCCAAGATCGACTGGTTAGGGAAAAACTGTTTTTT
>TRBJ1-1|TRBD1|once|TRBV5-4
CASSLGTGNTEAFF
TGTGCCAGCAGCTTGGGGACAGGGAACACTGAAGCTTTCTTT
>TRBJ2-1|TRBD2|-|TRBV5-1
CASSEGTSGAYNEQFF
TGCGCCAGCAGCGAAGGGACTAGCGGAGCCTACAATGAGCAGTTCTTC
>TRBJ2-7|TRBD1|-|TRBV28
CASGMRDRTYEQYF
TGTGCCAGCGGGATGAGGGACAGAACCTACGAGCAGTACTTC
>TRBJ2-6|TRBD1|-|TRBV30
CARGQGDHSGANVLTF
TGTGCCCGCGGACAGGGGGACCACTCTGGGGCCAACGTCCTGACTTTC
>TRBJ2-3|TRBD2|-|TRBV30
CAWSVQGLEVQYF
TGTGCCTGGAGTGTACAGGGACTAGAGGTACAGTATTTT
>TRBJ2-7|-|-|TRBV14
CASSQVRGYEQYF
TGTGCCAGCAGCCAAGTTCGAGGGTACGAGCAGTACTTC
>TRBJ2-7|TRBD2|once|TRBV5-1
CASSLGGGSSYEQYF
TGCGCCAGCAGCTTGGGGGGCGGGAGCTCCTACGAGCAGTACTTC
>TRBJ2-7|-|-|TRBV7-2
CASSRGTVLWEQYF
TGTGCCAGCAGCCGGGGGACAGTCCTCTGGGAGCAGTACTTC
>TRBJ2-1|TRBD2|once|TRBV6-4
CASTGLAGGPFPGEQFF
TGTGCCAGCACCGGACTAGCGGGAGGGCCGTTCCCTGGTGAGCAGTTCTTC
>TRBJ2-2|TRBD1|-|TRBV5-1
CASSLWGQLINTGELFF
TGCGCCAGCAGCCTGTGGGGACAGCTAATTAACACCGGGGAGCTGTTTTTT
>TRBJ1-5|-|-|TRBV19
CASRNGGPQHF
TGTGCCAGTAGGAACGGAGGGCCCCAGCATTTT
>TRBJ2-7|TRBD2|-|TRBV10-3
CAISGTSGGYEQYF
TGTGCCATCAGTGGGACTAGCGGGGGTTACGAGCAGTACTTC
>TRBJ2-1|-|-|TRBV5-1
CASSSVGLNEQFF
TGCGCCAGCAGTTCCGTGGGGCTCAATGAGCAGTTCTTC
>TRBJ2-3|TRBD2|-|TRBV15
CATSKRTSGRLADTQYF
TGTGCCACCAGCAAACGGACTAGCGGGAGGTTGGCAGATACGCAGTATTTT
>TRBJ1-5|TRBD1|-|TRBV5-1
CASKQGGQPQHF
TGCGCCAGCAAACAGGGGGGCCAGCCCCAGCATTTT
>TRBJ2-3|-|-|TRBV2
CASSADTDTQYF
TGTGCCAGCAGTGCAGACACAGATACGCAGTATTTT
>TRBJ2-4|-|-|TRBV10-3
CAISEPTTGLGIQYF
TGTGCCATCAGTGAGCCCACGACAGGTTTGGGGATTCAGTACTTC